The rows below give T cell receptor beta chains drawn from one sample of a study of tumor-infiltrating lymphocytes in glioblastoma multiforme. In TCRdb, the multiplex PCR reads were re-called with MiXCR into one record per CDR3 protein. The sample has almost 15,000 distinct CDR3 sequences, over 55% seen once. Sequencing was carried out using brain tumor tissue. The receptor source for this set is a male donor with glioblastoma. Both conserved end residues are part of each CDR3. The order of the fields is clone size, V gene, D gene, J gene, CDR3 protein, CDR3 DNA. A D gene is named only where the DNA matches it firmly. A row's size may be missing; if present it is once, few, many or a size class.

few	TRBV4-1	NA	TRBJ2-1	CASSRTEGGNEQFF	TGCGCCAGCAGCCGAACGGAGGGAGGAAATGAGCAGTTCTTC
NA	TRBV29-1	NA	TRBJ2-7	CSVERSAGGSFDQYF	TGCAGCGTTGAAAGATCGGCGGGTGGTTCATTTGATCAGTACTTC
NA	TRBV5-1	NA	TRBJ2-1	CASSPTRAEYNEQFF	TGCGCCAGCAGCCCAACTAGGGCAGAATACAATGAGCAGTTCTTC
medium-sized	TRBV7-8	TRBD1	TRBJ2-7	CASSLEGTVTSYEQYF	TGTGCCAGCAGCTTAGAGGGGACAGTTACCTCCTACGAGCAGTACTTC
NA	TRBV6-1	NA	TRBJ2-7	CVCSITRGAYEQYF	TGTGTCTGCAGCATAACTCGGGGCGCATACGAGCAGTACTTC
NA	TRBV11-2	NA	TRBJ2-4	CASSLSKNIQYF	TGTGCCAGCAGCTTAAGTAAAAACATTCAGTACTTC
NA	TRBV4-2	NA	TRBJ2-6	CASSQEGSGANVLTF	TGTGCCAGCAGCCAAGAGGGCTCTGGGGCCAACGTCCTGACTTTC
NA	TRBV6-5	NA	TRBJ2-7	CASSYGKRGSYEQYF	TGTGCCAGCAGTTACGGAAAACGGGGTTCCTACGAGCAGTACTTC
NA	TRBV29-1	NA	TRBJ2-3	CSSSPDTQYF	TGCAGCTCCTCGCCTGATACGCAGTATTTT
NA	TRBV20-1	TRBD2	TRBJ2-1	CSALPGLAGYYNEQFF	TGCAGTGCCCTTCCGGGACTAGCGGGGTACTACAATGAGCAGTTCTTC
NA	TRBV12-3/TRBV12-4	TRBD1	TRBJ1-1	CASSLARGRVGTEAFF	TGTGCCAGCAGTTTGGCCAGGGGGCGCGTTGGCACTGAAGCTTTCTTT
NA	TRBV6-1	NA	TRBJ1-5	CASSDVQDRQPQHF	TGTGCCAGCAGTGATGTACAGGATCGTCAGCCCCAGCATTTT
NA	TRBV7-9	NA	TRBJ1-4	CVSSQSWGTGSEKLFF	TGTGTCAGCAGCCAGTCATGGGGTACAGGGAGTGAAAAACTGTTTTTT
NA	TRBV28	TRBD2	TRBJ2-7	CASTTGGIYEQYF	TGTGCCAGCACGACGGGAGGGATCTACGAGCAGTACTTT
NA	TRBV6-1	NA	TRBJ2-7	CAGSIPGNYEQYF	TGTGCCGGGTCCATACCGGGCAATTACGAGCAGTACTTC
NA	TRBV29-1	NA	TRBJ2-7	CNAAGLTGDYEQYF	TGCAACGCCGCAGGGCTAACGGGGGACTACGAGCAGTACTTC
NA	TRBV12-3/TRBV12-4	NA	TRBJ2-2	CASQALNSVSNTGELFF	TGTGCCAGTCAGGCCTTAAATAGCGTATCGAACACCGGGGAGCTGTTTTTT
NA	TRBV7-8	NA	TRBJ2-5	CTSSLAVGAETQYF	TGTACCAGCAGCTTAGCTGTAGGAGCTGAGACCCAGTACTTC
NA	TRBV20-1	TRBD1	TRBJ1-2	CSAPHRGENYGYTF	TGCAGTGCTCCCCACAGGGGGGAAAACTATGGCTACACCTTC
medium-sized	TRBV6-5	NA	TRBJ2-7	CASSLRNRPLEQYF	TGTGCCAGCAGCCTAAGAAACAGACCCCTGGAGCAGTACTTC
few	TRBV6-2/TRBV6-3	NA	TRBJ2-7	CASRLTETYEQYF	TGTGCCAGCAGACTCACAGAGACCTACGAGCAGTACTTC
NA	TRBV20-1	TRBD2	TRBJ2-5	CSAAGTSGLRSQETQYF	TGCAGTGCCGCGGGGACTAGCGGACTCCGAAGTCAAGAGACCCAGTACTTC
NA	TRBV5-1	TRBD2	TRBJ2-2	CAGRLGLAGVSGELFF	TGCGCCGGCAGATTGGGACTAGCGGGAGTTTCCGGGGAGCTGTTTTTT
NA	TRBV11-2	TRBD2	TRBJ2-5	CDCSLAGTTGRETQYF	TGTGACTGCAGCTTAGCAGGGACGACCGGGAGGGAGACCCAGTACTTC
NA	TRBV6-2/TRBV6-3	NA	TRBJ2-2	CASWDGRDLNTGEPFF	TGTGCCAGCTGGGACGGGCGGGACCTAAACACCGGGGAGCCGTTTTTT
NA	TRBV20-1	TRBD1	TRBJ2-6	CSASKSPWTGAGANVMTF	TGCAGTGCCAGTAAATCCCCCTGGACAGGGGCTGGGGCCAACGTCATGACTTTC
NA	TRBV11-1	TRBD2	TRBJ2-3	CASVLGLAVSTDTQYF	TGTGCCAGCGTCTTAGGACTAGCGGTGAGCACAGATACGCAGTATTTT
few	TRBV12-3/TRBV12-4	NA	TRBJ2-1	CASSSSSGVRWNEQFF	TGTGCCAGCAGTTCTTCCTCGGGGGTTCGGTGGAATGAGCAGTTCTTC
NA	TRBV11-2	NA	TRBJ2-6	CASSTLASPGANVLTF	TGTGCCAGCAGCACCCTTGCGAGCCCTGGGGCCAACGTCCTGACCTTC
NA	TRBV6-5	NA	TRBJ1-5	CASRDSVGGPLHF	TGTGCCAGCAGGGACAGCGTGGGAGGGCCCCTGCATTTT
NA	TRBV9	TRBD1	TRBJ1-6	CASSAGQGRDSPLHF	TGTGCCAGCAGCGCTGGACAGGGGAGGGATTCACCCCTCCACTTT
few	TRBV11-2	NA	TRBJ2-3	CASSFGLTTDTQYF	TGTGCCAGCAGCTTTGGCCTTACCACAGATACGCAGTATTTT
NA	TRBV11-2	NA	TRBJ2-1	CASSPLAEAAEQFF	TGTGCCAGCAGCCCCCTTGCGGAGGCGGCTGAGCAGTTCTTC
NA	TRBV12-3/TRBV12-4	NA	TRBJ2-7	CASILQDRGYEQYF	TGTGCCAGCATTCTCCAGGACCGAGGCTACGAGCAATACTTC
NA	TRBV4-2	NA	TRBJ2-5	CASSHSRETQYF	TGTGCCAGCAGCCATTCCAGAGAGACCCAGTACTTC
few	TRBV10-2	TRBD1	TRBJ1-5	CARPLATGDQPQHF	TGCGCCAGACCCTTGGCGACAGGGGATCAGCCCCAGCATTTT
NA	TRBV12-3/TRBV12-4	NA	TRBJ1-1	CASSPGPFEAFF	TGTGCCAGCAGTCCGGGACCCTTTGAAGCTTTCTTT
few	TRBV11-2	NA	TRBJ1-3	CASGLDNPVSRNTIYF	TGTGCCAGCGGCTTAGATAACCCAGTCTCTCGAAACACCATATATTTT
NA	TRBV29-1	NA	TRBJ2-1	CSVDTSSESYNEQFF	TGCAGCGTTGATACATCTAGCGAGAGTTACAATGAGCAGTTCTTT
few	TRBV11-2	NA	TRBJ2-5	CASSLVGLAPRVKETQYF	TGTGCCAGCAGCTTAGTAGGTCTGGCGCCACGAGTAAAGGAGACCCAGTACTTC
NA	TRBV11-1	NA	TRBJ2-3	CASSLGLVGTTDTQYF	TGTGCCAGCAGCTTAGGACTAGTGGGGACCACAGATACGCAGTATTTC
NA	TRBV7-2	NA	TRBJ2-7	CASSSTGDEQYF	TGTGCCAGCAGCTCTACGGGGGACGAGCAGTACTTC
NA	TRBV11-2	NA	TRBJ2-2	CASTPSYGQGLALNTGELFF	TGTGCCAGCACCCCCTCATACGGCCAAGGGCTAGCATTAAACACCGGGGAGCTGTTTTTT
NA	TRBV6-1	NA	TRBJ2-2	CASSTGSWELFF	TGTGCCAGCAGTACAGGGAGCTGGGAGCTGTTCTTT
many	TRBV20-1	NA	TRBJ1-5	CSARDERDGPNQPQHF	TGCAGTGCTAGAGATGAAAGGGACGGACCTAATCAGCCCCAGCATTTT
NA	TRBV12-3/TRBV12-4	NA	TRBJ2-1	CASSRNGNEQFF	TGTGCCAGCAGCCGAAACGGGAACGAGCAGTTCTTC
NA	TRBV12-3/TRBV12-4	TRBD2	TRBJ2-7	CVSSLAGNRANEQYF	TGTGTCAGCAGTTTAGCGGGGAACAGGGCCAACGAGCAGTACTTC
NA	TRBV11-2	TRBD1	TRBJ2-2	CASSLGLQGANTGELFF	TGTGCCAGCAGCTTGGGGCTACAGGGGGCTAACACCGGGGAGCTGTTTTTT
NA	TRBV11-2	TRBD2	TRBJ2-1	CASSPLAGEAGQFF	TGTGCCAGCAGCCCTCTTGCGGGAGAGGCCGGGCAGTTCTTC
once	TRBV20-1	NA	TRBJ2-3	CSAGNREHCTDTPYF	TGCAGTGCTGGAAATCGGGAGCACTGCACGGATACGCCGTATTTT
NA	TRBV24-1	TRBD2	TRBJ2-1	CATSGGRRVTRDKQFF	TGTGCCACCAGCGGGGGGAGGAGAGTCACTAGGGATAAGCAGTTCTTT
NA	TRBV20-1	NA	TRBJ1-3	CSARDRDSHPSGNTIYF	TGCAGTGCTAGAGACCGGGACTCCCATCCCTCTGGAAACACCATATATTTT
few	TRBV20-1	NA	TRBJ1-6	CSARDGKESSPLHF	TGCAGTGCTAGAGATGGAAAGGAGAGTTCACCCCTCCACTTT
NA	TRBV11-3	TRBD2	TRBJ2-1	CASSLNGLAGGPRYNEQFF	TGTGCCAGCAGCTTAAACGGACTAGCGGGAGGGCCACGCTACAATGAGCAGTTCTTC
NA	TRBV28	NA	TRBJ2-5	CASSPMGSGRETQCF	TGTGCCAGCAGCCCGATGGGGTCAGGCAGAGAGACCCAGTGCTTC
NA	TRBV12-3/TRBV12-4	NA	TRBJ1-1	CASSLFAGAEAFF	TGTGCCAGCAGTTTGTTCGCGGGTGCTGAAGCTTTCTTT
NA	TRBV10-3	NA	TRBJ2-5	CAISSDMGNGETQYF	TGTGCCATCAGTTCCGACATGGGGAATGGAGAGACCCAGTATTTC
few	TRBV4-1	NA	TRBJ1-1	CASSRDISTEAFF	TGCGCCAGTAGCCGAGATATTTCGACTGAAGCTTTCTTT
NA	TRBV24-1	NA	TRBJ2-2	CATSPGGRTGELFF	TGTGCCACCAGTCCCGGGGGGCGTACCGGGGAGCTGTTTTTT
NA	TRBV10-3	NA	TRBJ2-7	CGISVGGTRGWSEQYF	TGTGGCATCAGTGTCGGGGGTACAAGGGGCTGGTCCGAGCAGTACTTC